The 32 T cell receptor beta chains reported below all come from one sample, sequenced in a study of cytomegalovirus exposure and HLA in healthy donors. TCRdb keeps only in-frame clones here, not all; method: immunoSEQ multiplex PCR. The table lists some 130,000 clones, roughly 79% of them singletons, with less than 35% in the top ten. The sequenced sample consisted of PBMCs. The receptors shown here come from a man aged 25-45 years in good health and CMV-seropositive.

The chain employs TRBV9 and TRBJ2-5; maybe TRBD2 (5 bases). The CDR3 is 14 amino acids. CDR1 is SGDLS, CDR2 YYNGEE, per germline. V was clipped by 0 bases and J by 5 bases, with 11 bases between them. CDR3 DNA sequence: TGTGCCAGCAGCGTAGAATCTGGCGGGGAGACCCAGTACTTC. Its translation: CASSVESGGETQYF.

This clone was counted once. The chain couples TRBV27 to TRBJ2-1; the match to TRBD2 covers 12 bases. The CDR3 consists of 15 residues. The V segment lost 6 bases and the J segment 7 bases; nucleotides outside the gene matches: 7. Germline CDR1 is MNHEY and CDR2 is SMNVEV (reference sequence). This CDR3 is CASRPTSGSKNEQFF. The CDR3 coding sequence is TGTGCCAGCAGACCGACTAGCGGGAGTAAAAATGAGCAGTTCTTC.

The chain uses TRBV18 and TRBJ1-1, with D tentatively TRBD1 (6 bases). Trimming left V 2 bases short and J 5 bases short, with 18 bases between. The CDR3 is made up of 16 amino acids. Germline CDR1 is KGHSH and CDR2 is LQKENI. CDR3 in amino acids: CASSPSLSQGNTEAFF. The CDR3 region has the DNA TGTGCCAGCTCACCATCCCTCTCCCAGGGGAATACTGAAGCTTTCTTT.

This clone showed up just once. CDR3 sequence: CASSQGTSSYEQYF. For the CDR3, the DNA is TGTGCCAGCAGCCAAGGGACTAGTTCCTACGAGCAGTACTTC. The rearrangement links TRBV4-2 to TRBJ2-7; 7 bases map to TRBD2. The trim removed 1 base at V and 1 base at J, leaving 1 base unmatched. The CDR3 totals 14 residues. CDR1 is LGHNA and CDR2 is YNFKEQ in the germline V gene.

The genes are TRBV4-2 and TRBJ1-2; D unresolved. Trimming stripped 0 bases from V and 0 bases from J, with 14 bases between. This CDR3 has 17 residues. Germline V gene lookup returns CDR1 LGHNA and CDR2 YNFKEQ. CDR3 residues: CASSQEGQVLANYGYTF. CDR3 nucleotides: TGTGCCAGCAGCCAAGAAGGCCAGGTCTTAGCTAACTATGGCTACACCTTC.

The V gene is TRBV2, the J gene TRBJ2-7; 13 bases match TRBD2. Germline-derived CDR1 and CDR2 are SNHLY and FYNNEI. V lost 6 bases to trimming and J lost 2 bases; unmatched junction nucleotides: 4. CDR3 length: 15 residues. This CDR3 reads CASSNGLAGAYEQYF. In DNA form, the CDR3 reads TGTGCCAGCAGCAATGGACTAGCGGGAGCCTACGAGCAGTACTTC.

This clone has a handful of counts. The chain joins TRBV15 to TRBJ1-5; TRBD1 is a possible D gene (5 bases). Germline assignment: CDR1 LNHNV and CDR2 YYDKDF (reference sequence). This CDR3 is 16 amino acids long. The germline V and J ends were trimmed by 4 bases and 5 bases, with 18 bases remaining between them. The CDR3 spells CATSKDRGRGDQPQHF. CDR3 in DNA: TGTGCCACCAGCAAAGACAGAGGTAGGGGTGATCAGCCCCAGCATTTT.

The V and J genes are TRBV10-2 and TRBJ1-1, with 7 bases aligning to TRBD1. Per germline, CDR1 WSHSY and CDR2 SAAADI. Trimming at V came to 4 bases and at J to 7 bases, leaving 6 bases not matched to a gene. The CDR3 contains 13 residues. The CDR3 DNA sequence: TGCGCCAGCAGTGGGCCACAGGGGCTTGAAGCTTTCTTT. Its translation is CASSGPQGLEAFF.

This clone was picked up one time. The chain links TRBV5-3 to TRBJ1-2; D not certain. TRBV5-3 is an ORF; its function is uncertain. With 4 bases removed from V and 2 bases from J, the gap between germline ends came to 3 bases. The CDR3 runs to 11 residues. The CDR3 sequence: CARSPNYGYTF. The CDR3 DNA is TGTGCCAGAAGCCCGAACTATGGCTACACCTTC.

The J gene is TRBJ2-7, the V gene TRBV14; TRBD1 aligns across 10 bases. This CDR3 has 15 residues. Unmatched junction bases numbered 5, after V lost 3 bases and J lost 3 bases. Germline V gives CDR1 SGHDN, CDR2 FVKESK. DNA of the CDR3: TGTGCCAGCAGCCACGGCGACAGGGGGCACTACGAGCAGTACTTC. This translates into CASSHGDRGHYEQYF.

The CDR3: CASSLAPPADIQYF. CDR3 DNA sequence: TGTGCCAGCAGCTTAGCCCCCCCGGCGGACATTCAGTACTTC. The genes are TRBV7-3 and TRBJ2-4, with D unresolved. The V gene lost 2 bases and the J gene lost 8 bases, with 13 bases spanning the gap. The CDR3 is 14 residues long. The germline gives CDR1 SGHTA, CDR2 FQGTGA.

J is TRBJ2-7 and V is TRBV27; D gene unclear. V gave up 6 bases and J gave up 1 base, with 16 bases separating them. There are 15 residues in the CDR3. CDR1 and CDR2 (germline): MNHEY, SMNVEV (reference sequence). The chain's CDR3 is CASRSYQFLSYEQYF. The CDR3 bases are TGTGCCAGCAGGAGCTACCAATTTCTATCCTACGAGCAGTACTTC.

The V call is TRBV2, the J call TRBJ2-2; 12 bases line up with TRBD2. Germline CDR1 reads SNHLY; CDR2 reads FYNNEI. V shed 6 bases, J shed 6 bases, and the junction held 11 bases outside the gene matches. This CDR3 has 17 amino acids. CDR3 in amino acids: CASSVLAGGPRAGELFF. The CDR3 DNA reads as TGTGCCAGCAGCGTACTAGCGGGAGGACCACGGGCCGGGGAGCTGTTTTTT.

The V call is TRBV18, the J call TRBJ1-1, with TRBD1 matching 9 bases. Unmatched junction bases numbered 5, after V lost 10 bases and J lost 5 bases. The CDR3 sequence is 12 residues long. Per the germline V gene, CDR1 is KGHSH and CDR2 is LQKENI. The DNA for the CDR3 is TGTGCCACCCGGACAGGGGTGACTGAAGCTTTCTTT. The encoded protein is CATRTGVTEAFF.

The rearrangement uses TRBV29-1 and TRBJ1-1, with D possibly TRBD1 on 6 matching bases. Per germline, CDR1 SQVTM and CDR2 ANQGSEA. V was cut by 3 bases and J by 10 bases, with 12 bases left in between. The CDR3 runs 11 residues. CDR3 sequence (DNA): TGCAGCGTTGAGGTCGTAGGGGGAGCTTTCTTT. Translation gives CSVEVVGGAFF.

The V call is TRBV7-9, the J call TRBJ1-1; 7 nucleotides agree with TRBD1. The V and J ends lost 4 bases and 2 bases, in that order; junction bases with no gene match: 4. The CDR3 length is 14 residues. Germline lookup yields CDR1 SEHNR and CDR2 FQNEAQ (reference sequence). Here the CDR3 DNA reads TGTGCCAGCAGCTCGGGACAGTTCAACACTGAAGCTTTCTTT. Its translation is CASSSGQFNTEAFF.

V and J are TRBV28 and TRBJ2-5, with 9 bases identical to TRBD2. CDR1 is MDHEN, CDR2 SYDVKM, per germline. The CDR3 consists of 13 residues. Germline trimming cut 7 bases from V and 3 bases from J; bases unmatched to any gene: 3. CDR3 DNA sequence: TGTGCCAGCAACTTAGCGGGAGAAGAGACCCAGTACTTC. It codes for CASNLAGEETQYF.

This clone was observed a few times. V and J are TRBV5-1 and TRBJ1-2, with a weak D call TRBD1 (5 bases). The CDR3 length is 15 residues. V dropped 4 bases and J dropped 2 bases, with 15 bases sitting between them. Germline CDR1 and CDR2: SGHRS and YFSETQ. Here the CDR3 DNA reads TGCGCCAGCAGCCCGCGCCAGGGCCGGAACTATGGCTACACCTTC. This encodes CASSPRQGRNYGYTF.

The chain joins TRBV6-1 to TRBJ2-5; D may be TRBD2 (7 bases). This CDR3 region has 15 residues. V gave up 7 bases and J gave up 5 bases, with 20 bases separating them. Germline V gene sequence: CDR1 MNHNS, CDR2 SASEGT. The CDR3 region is CASTSNRGGGETQYF. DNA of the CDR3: TGTGCCAGCACTTCAAATAGGGGGGGCGGGGAGACCCAGTACTTC.

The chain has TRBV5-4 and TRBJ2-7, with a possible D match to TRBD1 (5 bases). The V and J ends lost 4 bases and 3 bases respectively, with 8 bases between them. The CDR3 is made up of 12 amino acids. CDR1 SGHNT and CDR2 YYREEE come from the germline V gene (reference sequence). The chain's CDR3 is CASSRDSYEQYF. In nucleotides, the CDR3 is TGTGCCAGCAGCCGTGACAGCTACGAGCAGTACTTC.

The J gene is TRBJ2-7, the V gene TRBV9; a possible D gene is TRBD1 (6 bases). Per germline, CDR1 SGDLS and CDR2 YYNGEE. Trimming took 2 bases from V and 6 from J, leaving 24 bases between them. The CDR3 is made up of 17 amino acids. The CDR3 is CASSVFATGTIMSEQYF. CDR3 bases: TGTGCCAGCAGCGTTTTTGCAACAGGGACAATTATGAGCGAGCAGTACTTC.

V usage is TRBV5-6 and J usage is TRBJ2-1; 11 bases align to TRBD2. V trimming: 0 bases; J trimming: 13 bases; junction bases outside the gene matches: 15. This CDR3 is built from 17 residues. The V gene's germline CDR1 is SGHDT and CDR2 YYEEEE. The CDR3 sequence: CASSLGGLAGGTPHQFF. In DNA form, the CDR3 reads TGTGCCAGCAGCTTGGGAGGCCTAGCGGGAGGAACCCCACACCAGTTCTTC.

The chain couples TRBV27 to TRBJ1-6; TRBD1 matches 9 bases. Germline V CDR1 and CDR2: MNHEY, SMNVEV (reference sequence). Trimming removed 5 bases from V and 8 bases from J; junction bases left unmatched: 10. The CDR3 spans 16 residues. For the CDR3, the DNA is TGTGCCAGCAGTAAAACTGACAGGGGGAAGCATTCACCCCTCCACTTT. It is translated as CASSKTDRGKHSPLHF.

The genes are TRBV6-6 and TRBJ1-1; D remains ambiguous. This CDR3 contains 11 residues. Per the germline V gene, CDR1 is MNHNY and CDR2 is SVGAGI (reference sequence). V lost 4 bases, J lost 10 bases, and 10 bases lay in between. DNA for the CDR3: TGTGCCAGCAGTTTTGGGCAGCCAGCTTTCTTT. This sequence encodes CASSFGQPAFF.

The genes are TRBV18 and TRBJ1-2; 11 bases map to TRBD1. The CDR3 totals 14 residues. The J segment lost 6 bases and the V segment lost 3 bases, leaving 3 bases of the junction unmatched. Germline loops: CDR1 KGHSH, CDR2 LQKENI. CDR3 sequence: CASSPMDRGHGYTF. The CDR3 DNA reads TGTGCCAGCTCACCGATGGACAGGGGGCATGGCTACACCTTC.

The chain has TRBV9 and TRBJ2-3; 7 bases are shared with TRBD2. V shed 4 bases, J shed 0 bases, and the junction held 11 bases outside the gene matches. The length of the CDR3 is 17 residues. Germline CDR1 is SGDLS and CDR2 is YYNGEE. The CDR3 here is CASSPPRLAASTDTQYF. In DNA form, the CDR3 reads TGTGCCAGCAGCCCACCCCGACTAGCAGCTAGCACAGATACGCAGTATTTT.

CDR3 coding DNA: TGTGCCAGCTCACCCGAAACAGGGATGAACACTGAAGCTTTCTTT. Encoded protein: CASSPETGMNTEAFF. The chain recombines TRBV18 with TRBJ1-1; D perhaps matches TRBD1 (6 bases). The CDR3 contains 15 residues. Germline values: CDR1 KGHSH, CDR2 LQKENI. V was trimmed by 3 bases and J by 0 bases, leaving 11 bases between them.

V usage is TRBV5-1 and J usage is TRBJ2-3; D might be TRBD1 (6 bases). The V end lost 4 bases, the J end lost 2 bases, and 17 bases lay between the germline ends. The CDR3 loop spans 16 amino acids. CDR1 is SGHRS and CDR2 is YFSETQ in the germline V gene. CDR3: CASSPNLGGDTDTQYF. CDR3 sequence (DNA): TGCGCCAGCAGCCCCAACCTAGGGGGAGACACAGATACGCAGTATTTT.

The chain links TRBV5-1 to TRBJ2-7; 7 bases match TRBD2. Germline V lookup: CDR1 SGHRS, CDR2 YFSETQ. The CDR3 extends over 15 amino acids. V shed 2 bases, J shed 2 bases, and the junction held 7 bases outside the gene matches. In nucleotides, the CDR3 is TGCGCCAGCAGCTTAGGCGGGAGTGGCCCCTACGAGCAGTACTTC. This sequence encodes CASSLGGSGPYEQYF.

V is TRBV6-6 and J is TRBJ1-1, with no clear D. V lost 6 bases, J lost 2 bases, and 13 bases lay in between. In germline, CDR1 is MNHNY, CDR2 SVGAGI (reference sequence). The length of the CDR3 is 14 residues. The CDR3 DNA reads TGTGCCAGCAGCCTCGAGGCCCTTAACACTGAAGCTTTCTTT. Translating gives CASSLEALNTEAFF.

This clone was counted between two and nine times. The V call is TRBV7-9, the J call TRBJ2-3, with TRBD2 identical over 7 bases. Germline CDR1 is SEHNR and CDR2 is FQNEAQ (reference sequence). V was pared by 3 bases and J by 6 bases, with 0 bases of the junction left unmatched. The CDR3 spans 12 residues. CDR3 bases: TGTGCCAGCAGCTTCGGGAGGGATACGCAGTATTTT. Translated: CASSFGRDTQYF.

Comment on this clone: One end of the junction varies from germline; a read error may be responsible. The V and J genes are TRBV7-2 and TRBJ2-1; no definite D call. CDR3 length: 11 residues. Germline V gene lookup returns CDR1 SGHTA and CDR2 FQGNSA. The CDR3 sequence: CASRWQEVKIF. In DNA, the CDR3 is TGTGCCAGCAGGTGGCAAGAGGTTAAGATCTTC.